This TCR beta chain derives from a study of shared clonotypes between healthy human individuals. The CDR3 is made up of 14 amino acids. Trimming cost V 1 base and J 4 bases, with 11 bases left between them. Germline V lookup: CDR1 SGHVS, CDR2 FQNEAQ. The run depth of the assay was deep. The method was immunoSEQ multiplex PCR; TCRdb's version includes in-frame clones alone and lacks a portion of them. The profile shows about 490,000 clones, about 80% of them singletons. The V and J genes are TRBV7-8 and TRBJ2-7, with D unresolved. The sequenced sample was PBMCs. This receptor was obtained from a woman aged 40 to 50 in good health. Some clones in this sample may be carry-over from other donors' samples. CDR3 nucleotides: TGTGCCAGCAGCTTAGATTGGACCTCGTACGAGCAGTACTTC. As protein: CASSLDWTSYEQYF.